This T cell receptor (beta chain) was sequenced during a study of blood T cell repertoires in COVID-19. About the research overall: Acute and convalescent COVID-19 specimens originated in the United States, Italy and Spain. In each case, the material was cDNA or gDNA derived from T cells, B-cell-depleted T cells, or PBMCs.

As processed by the authors: Amplified reference gene primers provided the basis for estimating nucleated cell counts. Profiled with immunoSEQ multiplex PCR; TCRdb holds only in-frame clones, not every one. The D gene and trimming were derived from the DNA, and the V and J assignments and clone size from that table. The sample lists some 50,000 clones; around 68% were seen once. The V end lost 5 bases, the J end lost 7 bases, and 14 bases lay between the germline ends. The V gene's germline CDR1 is LNHDA and CDR2 SQIVND (reference sequence). The CDR3 runs 13 residues. The genes are TRBV19 and TRBJ1-2; D is possibly TRBD1 (6 bases). The sequence derives from a woman aged 70-85 years with acute or convalescent COVID-19. Sequencing was done on a sample of peripheral blood. CDR3 sequence reads: CASSPQGNGGYTF. The DNA for the CDR3 is TGTGCCAGTAGTCCACAGGGTAACGGTGGCTACACCTTC.